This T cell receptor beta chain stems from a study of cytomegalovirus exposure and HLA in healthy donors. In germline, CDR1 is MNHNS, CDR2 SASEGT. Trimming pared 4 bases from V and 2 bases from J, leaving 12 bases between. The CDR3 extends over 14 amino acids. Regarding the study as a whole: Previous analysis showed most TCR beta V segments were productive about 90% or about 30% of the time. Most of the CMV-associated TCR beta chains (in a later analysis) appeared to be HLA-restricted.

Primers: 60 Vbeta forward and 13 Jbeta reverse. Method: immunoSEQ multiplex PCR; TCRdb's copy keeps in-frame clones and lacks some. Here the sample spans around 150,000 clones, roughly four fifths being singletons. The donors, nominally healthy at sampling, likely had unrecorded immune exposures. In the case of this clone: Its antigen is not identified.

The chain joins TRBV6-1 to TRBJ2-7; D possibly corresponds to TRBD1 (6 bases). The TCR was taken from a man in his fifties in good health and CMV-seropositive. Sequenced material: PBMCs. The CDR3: CASSGGQTTYEQYF. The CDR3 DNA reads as TGTGCCAGCAGTGGGGGACAAACGACCTACGAGCAGTACTTC.